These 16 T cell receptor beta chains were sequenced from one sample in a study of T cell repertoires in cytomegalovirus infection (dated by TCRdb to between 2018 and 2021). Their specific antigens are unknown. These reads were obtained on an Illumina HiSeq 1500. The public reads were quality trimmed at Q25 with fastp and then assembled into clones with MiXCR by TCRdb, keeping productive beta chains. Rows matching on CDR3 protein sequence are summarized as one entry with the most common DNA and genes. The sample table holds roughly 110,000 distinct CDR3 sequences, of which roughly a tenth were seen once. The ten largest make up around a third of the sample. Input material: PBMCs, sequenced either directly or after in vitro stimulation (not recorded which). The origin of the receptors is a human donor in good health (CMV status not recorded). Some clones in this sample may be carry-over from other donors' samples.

The CDR3 DNA reads TGTGCCAGCAGCCCCAGACTAGCGGGAGTCACCAATGAGCAGTTCTTC. Residues: CASSPRLAGVTNEQFF. The V and J genes are TRBV7-2 and TRBJ2-1, with TRBD2 matching 12 bases. J gave up 6 bases and V 5 bases, and 8 bases lay outside the gene matches. CDR3 length equals 16 residues. The germline CDR1 and CDR2 sequences are SGHTA and FQGNSA. Full variable domain (missing parts from reference TRBV7-2 and TRBJ2-1): GAGVSQSPSNKVTEKGKDVELRCDPISGHTALYWYRQSLGQGLEFLIYFQGNSAPDKSGLPSDRFSAERTGGSVSTLTIQRTQQEDSAVYLCASSPRLAGVTNEQFFGPGTRLTVL.

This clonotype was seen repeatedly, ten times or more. This chain's CDR3 is CASSFKQGAFSGNEKLFF. In DNA, the CDR3 is TGTGCCAGCAGCTTCAAACAGGGGGCTTTTTCCGGTAATGAAAAACTGTTTTTT. V and J are TRBV7-9 and TRBJ1-4; 9 bases map to TRBD1. Germline V gene data show CDR1 as SEHNR and CDR2 as FQNEAQ (reference sequence). CDR3 length: 18 amino acids. Trimming removed 3 bases from V and 4 bases from J; junction bases left unmatched: 12.

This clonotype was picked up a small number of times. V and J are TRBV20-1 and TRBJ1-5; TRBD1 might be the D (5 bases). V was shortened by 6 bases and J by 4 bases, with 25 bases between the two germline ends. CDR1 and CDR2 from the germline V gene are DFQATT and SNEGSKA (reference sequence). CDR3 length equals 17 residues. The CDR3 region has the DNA TGCAGTGCCCCTTTGGGCCGGGGCCCAGCCTATAATCAGCCCCAGCATTTT. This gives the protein CSAPLGRGPAYNQPQHF.

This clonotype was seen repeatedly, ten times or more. In DNA, the CDR3 is TGTGCCGCGCAAAGAGGAGGAGTAGCGGGACTGTACGAGCAGTACTTC. It yields the protein CAAQRGGVAGLYEQYF. The chain uses TRBV6-1 and TRBJ2-7; the match to TRBD2 covers 8 bases. In germline, CDR1 is MNHNS, CDR2 SASEGT. The CDR3 spans 16 residues. Unmatched junction bases numbered 19, after V lost 11 bases and J lost 4 bases.

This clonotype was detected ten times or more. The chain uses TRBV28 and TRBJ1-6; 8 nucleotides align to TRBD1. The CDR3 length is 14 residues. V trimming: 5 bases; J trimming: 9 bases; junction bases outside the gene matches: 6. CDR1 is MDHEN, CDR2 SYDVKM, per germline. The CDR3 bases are TGTGCCAGCAGTGGACAGGGCGGGGGTTCACCCCTCCACTTT. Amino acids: CASSGQGGGSPLHF.

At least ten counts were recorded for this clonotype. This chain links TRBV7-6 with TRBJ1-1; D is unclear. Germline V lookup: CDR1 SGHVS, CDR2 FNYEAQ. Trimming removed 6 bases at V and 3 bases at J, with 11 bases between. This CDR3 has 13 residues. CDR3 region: CASSSPDDTEAFF. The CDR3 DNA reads TGTGCCAGCAGTTCCCCGGACGACACTGAAGCTTTCTTT.

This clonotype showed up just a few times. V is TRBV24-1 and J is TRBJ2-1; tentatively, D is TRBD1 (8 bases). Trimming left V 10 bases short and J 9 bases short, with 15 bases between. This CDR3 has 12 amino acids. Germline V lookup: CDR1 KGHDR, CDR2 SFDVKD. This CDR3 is CATSGTGGEQFF. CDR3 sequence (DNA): TGTGCCACAAGCGGGACAGGCGGTGAGCAGTTCTTC.

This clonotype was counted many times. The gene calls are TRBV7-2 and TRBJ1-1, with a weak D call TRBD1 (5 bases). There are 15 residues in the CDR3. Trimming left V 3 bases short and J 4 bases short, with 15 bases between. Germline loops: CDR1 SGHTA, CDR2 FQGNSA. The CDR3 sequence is CASSFSSGVATEAFF. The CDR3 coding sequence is TGTGCCAGCAGCTTCTCCTCGGGGGTAGCCACTGAAGCTTTCTTT.

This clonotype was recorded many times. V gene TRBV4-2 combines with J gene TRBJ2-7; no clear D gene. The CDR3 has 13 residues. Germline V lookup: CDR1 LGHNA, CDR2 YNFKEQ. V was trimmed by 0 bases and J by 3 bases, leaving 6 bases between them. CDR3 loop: CASSQDLSYEQYF. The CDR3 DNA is TGTGCCAGCAGCCAAGATCTTAGCTACGAGCAGTACTTC.

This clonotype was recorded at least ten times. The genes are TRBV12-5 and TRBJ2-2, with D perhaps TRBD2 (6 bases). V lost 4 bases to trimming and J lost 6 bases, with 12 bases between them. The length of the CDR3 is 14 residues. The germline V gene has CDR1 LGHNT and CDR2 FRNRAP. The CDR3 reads CASGWSTSSGELFF. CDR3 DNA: TGTGCTAGTGGTTGGTCGACTAGTTCCGGGGAGCTGTTTTTT.

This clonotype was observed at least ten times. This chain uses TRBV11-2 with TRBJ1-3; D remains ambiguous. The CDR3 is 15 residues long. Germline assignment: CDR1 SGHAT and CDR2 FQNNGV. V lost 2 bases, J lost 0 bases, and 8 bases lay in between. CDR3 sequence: CASSLIGVSGNTIYF. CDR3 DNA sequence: TGTGCCAGCAGCTTAATCGGCGTCTCTGGAAACACCATATATTTT.

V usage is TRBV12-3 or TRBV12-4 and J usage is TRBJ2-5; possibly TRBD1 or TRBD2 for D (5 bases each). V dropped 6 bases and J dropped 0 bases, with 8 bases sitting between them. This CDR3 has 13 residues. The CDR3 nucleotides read TGTGCCAGCAGCCGGGGACACCAAGAGACCCAGTACTTC. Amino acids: CASSRGHQETQYF.

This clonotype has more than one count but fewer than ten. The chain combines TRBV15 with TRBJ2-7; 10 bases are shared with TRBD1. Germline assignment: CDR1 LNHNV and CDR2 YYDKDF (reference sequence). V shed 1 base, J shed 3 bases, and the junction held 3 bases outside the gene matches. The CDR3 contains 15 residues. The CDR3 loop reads CATSRAGTGVYEQYF. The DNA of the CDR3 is TGTGCCACCAGCAGAGCCGGGACAGGGGTCTACGAGCAGTACTTC.

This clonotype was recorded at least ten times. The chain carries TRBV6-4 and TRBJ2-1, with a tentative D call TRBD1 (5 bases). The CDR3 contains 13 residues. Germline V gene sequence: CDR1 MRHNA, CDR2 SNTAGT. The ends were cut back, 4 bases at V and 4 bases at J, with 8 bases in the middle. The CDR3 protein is CASSVGAYNEQFF. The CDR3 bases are TGTGCCAGCAGTGTTGGGGCATACAATGAGCAGTTCTTC.

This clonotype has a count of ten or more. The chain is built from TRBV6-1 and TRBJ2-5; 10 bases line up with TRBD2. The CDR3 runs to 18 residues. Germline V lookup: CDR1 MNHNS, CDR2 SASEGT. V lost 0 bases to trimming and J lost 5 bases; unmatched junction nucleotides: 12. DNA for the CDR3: TGTGCCAGCAGTGAAGCAGCAGGACTAGCGGCCCGGGGGGAGACCCAGTACTTC. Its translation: CASSEAAGLAARGETQYF.

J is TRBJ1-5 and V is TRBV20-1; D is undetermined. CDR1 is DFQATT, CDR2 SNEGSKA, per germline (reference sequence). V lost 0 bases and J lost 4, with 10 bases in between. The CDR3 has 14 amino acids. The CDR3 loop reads CSARDLTANQPQHF. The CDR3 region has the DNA TGCAGTGCTAGAGATCTTACAGCTAATCAGCCCCAGCATTTT.